The entry below describes one T cell receptor beta chain. Its antigen is unknown. The repertoire was sequenced with immunoSEQ multiplex PCR; TCRdb's copy has only in-frame clones and lacks some. The repertoire consists of some 140,000 clones, with 75% to 95% occurring once and the leading ten covering under 2%. The data originate from a study of T cell responses to AZD1222 COVID-19 vaccine. Findings and limits, study-wide: Just a handful of people given AZD1222 tested seropositive at baseline. The donors showed a predominance of white British ancestry and of females, with possible underestimation of clonal diversity. Spike was spanned by vaccine-associated CD4 TCRs, with dominance at 160-218 and 743-854.

CDR3 length: 15 amino acids. Per the germline V gene, CDR1 is SGHNT and CDR2 is YENEEA. Between the trimmed V and J ends, which lost 3 bases and 2 bases, there was a span of 12 bases. The sample was peripheral blood, taken 28 days after the second AZD1222 dose. The chain links TRBV11-3 to TRBJ2-3; D may correspond to TRBD1 or TRBD2 (6 bases each). The TCR was taken from an adult who received the AZD1222 COVID-19 vaccine. CDR3 nucleotide sequence: TGTGCCAGCAGCTTCGAAACGGGGGCCACAGATACGCAGTATTTT. Translated: CASSFETGATDTQYF.